These T cell receptor beta chains were read from a single sample in a study of human T cells and chemical hapten exposure. TCRdb recomputed calls from the RACE reads with MiXCR, one row per CDR3 protein. The sample has approximately 79,000 distinct CDR3 sequences; approximately 8% are singletons. The sequenced sample consisted of whole blood. These receptors were taken from a male donor in good health. Some clones in this sample may be carry-over from other donors' samples. The CDR3 runs from the conserved cysteine through the conserved F or W. The D gene is left open where the match is weak. Clone size is stated in some rows and not others, as once, few, many or a class when expanded.

>few|NA|TRBV14|TRBJ1-5
CASSPVHRIGNQPQHF
TGTGCCAGCAGCCCCGTACACAGGATTGGCAATCAGCCCCAGCATTTT
>NA|NA|TRBV10-3|TRBJ2-1
CAISFRPSDNEQFF
TGTGCCATCAGTTTCCGCCCGAGCGACAATGAGCAGTTCTTC
>NA|NA|TRBV3-1|TRBJ1-4
CASSQDQSQSAFF
TGTGCCAGCAGCCAAGATCAGTCCCAAAGCGCGTTTTTT
>NA|NA|TRBV9|TRBJ2-3
CASSVDGSSTDTQYF
TGTGCCAGCAGCGTAGACGGCAGTAGCACAGATACGCAGTATTTT
>NA|NA|TRBV12-3/TRBV12-4|TRBJ2-6
CASSRSSGNVLSGANVLTF
TGTGCCAGCAGTCGCTCCTCAGGCAACGTCCTCTCTGGGGCCAACGTCCTGACTTTC
>few|NA|TRBV5-1|TRBJ1-1
CASSWGPSRRNTEAFF
TGCGCCAGCAGCTGGGGACCTTCAAGAAGGAACACTGAAGCTTTCTTT
>NA|NA|TRBV3-1|TRBJ1-1
CASSRQRTNTEAFF
TGTGCCAGCAGCCGACAGAGGACTAACACTGAAGCTTTCTTT
>many|NA|TRBV29-1|TRBJ1-2
CSVERTGLGYTF
TGCAGCGTTGAAAGGACGGGCCTGGGCTACACCTTC
>NA|TRBD1|TRBV5-1|TRBJ2-1
CASSLTDRLDEQFF
TGCGCCAGCAGCTTAACGGACAGGTTGGATGAGCAGTTCTTC
>many|NA|TRBV6-4|TRBJ2-2
CASRVGGSFTGELFF
TGTGCCAGCCGCGTCGGGGGATCCTTCACCGGGGAGCTGTTTTTT
>NA|TRBD1|TRBV25-1|TRBJ1-6
CASSGGASPLHF
TGTGCCAGCTCAGGGGGCGCGTCACCCCTCCACTTT
>NA|TRBD2|TRBV12-3/TRBV12-4|TRBJ2-1
CASSNGGGAEEQFF
TGTGCCAGCAGTAACGGGGGGGGGGCCGAGGAGCAGTTCTTC
>many|NA|TRBV12-3/TRBV12-4|TRBJ2-5
CASSPTTGARETQYF
TGTGCCAGCAGTCCGACGACCGGAGCAAGAGAGACCCAGTACTTC
>NA|TRBD1|TRBV20-1|TRBJ2-1
CSAGRQGLGEQFF
TGCAGTGCTGGACGACAGGGGTTGGGTGAGCAGTTCTTC
>NA|NA|TRBV5-1|TRBJ2-3
CASSIARGDTQYF
TGCGCCAGCAGCATTGCTAGGGGAGATACGCAGTATTTT
>NA|TRBD2|TRBV11-2|TRBJ2-1
CASSLTSGSFFYNEQFF
TGTGCCAGCAGCTTAACTAGCGGGAGCTTCTTCTACAATGAGCAGTTCTTC
>NA|NA|TRBV2|TRBJ2-1
CATDRDSDNEQFF
TGTGCCACCGACCGTGACAGCGACAATGAGCAGTTCTTC
>NA|TRBD1|TRBV11-2|TRBJ2-7
CASSLERGRYEQYF
TGTGCCAGCAGCTTAGAGAGGGGGCGCTACGAGCAGTACTTC
>NA|NA|TRBV9|TRBJ2-1
CASSAQGTTYNEQFF
TGTGCCAGCAGCGCGCAGGGTACCACCTACAATGAGCAGTTCTTC
>NA|TRBD2|TRBV5-4|TRBJ2-6
CASSLASGTGANVLTF
TGTGCCAGCAGCTTGGCTAGCGGGACTGGGGCCAACGTCCTGACTTTC
>NA|NA|TRBV12-3/TRBV12-4|TRBJ1-5
CASSFQGGGDQPQHF
TGTGCCAGCAGTTTTCAAGGCGGGGGGGATCAGCCCCAGCATTTT
>many|NA|TRBV12-3/TRBV12-4|TRBJ2-7
CASSESYEQYF
TGTGCCAGCAGTGAGTCCTACGAGCAGTACTTC